At least ten counts were recorded for the clone carrying this T cell receptor (beta chain). What it binds is not known. TCRdb re-called the reads through MiXCR, storing one row per CDR3 protein. The repertoire holds some 390,000 distinct CDR3 sequences, roughly 20% seen once, with 8.5% to 10% in the top ten. The CDR3 is 14 amino acids. Trimming removed 6 bases from V and 3 bases from J, with 15 bases in between. Germline V gene lookup returns CDR1 MDHEN and CDR2 SYDVKM. The entry originates in a study of T cell repertoires in cytomegalovirus infection. Study in general: Based on public TCR beta signatures, there were indications of CMV infection and of a matching HLA type. Overall study results and limits: Carriage of CMV together with the relevant HLA was identifiable through cumulative public TCR beta family frequency. CMV-specific HLA-C-restricted TCR beta clonotypes dominated the ex vivo response.

The receptor was isolated from a human donor in good health (CMV status not recorded). Some clones in this sample may be carry-over from other donors' samples. The specimen sequenced was PBMCs. The V call is TRBV28, the J call TRBJ2-7; D gene ambiguous. Written as DNA, the CDR3 is TGTGCCAGCAGCGTATACAGAAGAGTCTACGAGCAGTACTTC. As protein: CASSVYRRVYEQYF. The full variable domain, its missing parts supplied by reference TRBV28 and TRBJ2-7, is DVKVTQSSRYLVKRTGEKVFLECVQDMDHENMFWYRQDPGLGLRLIYFSYDVKMKEKGDIPEGYSVSREKKERFSLILESASTNQTSMYLCASSVYRRVYEQYFGPGTRLTVT.